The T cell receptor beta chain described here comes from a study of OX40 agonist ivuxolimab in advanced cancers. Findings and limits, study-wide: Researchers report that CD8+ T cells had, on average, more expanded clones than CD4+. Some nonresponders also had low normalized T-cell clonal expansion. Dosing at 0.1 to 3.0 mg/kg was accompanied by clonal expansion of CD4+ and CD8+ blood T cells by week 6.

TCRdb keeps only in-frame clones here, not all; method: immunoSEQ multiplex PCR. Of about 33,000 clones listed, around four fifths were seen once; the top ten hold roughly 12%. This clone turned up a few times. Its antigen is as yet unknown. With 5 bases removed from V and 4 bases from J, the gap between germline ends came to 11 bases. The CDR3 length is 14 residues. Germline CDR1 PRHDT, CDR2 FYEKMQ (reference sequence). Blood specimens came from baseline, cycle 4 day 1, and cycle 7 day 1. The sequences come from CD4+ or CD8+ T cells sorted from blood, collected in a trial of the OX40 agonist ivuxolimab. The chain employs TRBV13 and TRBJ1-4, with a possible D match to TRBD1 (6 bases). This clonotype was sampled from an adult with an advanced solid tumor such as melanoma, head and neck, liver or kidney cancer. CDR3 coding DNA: TGTGCCAGCAGCCCTACAGGGTTTAATGAAAAACTGTTTTTT. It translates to CASSPTGFNEKLFF.